This T cell receptor (beta chain) was obtained from a study of blood T cell repertoires in COVID-19. Per the original data handling: Amplification from reference gene primers served as the basis for estimated nucleated cell counts. Profiling relied on immunoSEQ multiplex PCR, and the TCRdb table lists in-frame clones only, not all of them. V and J calls and clone size are given by that table; D and trimming were obtained from the DNA. The sample shows approximately 250,000 clones, under 95% of them seen only once. This CDR3 has 18 residues. V lost 8 bases, J lost 2 bases, and 15 bases stayed unmatched. Looked up from germline, CDR1 is SNHLY and CDR2 is FYNNEI.

Sequenced material: PBMCs or T cells enriched from blood (not recorded which). This chain links TRBV2 with TRBJ2-5, with 12 bases identical to TRBD2. The clonotype was recovered from a man in his forties who had been exposed to COVID-19. The CDR3: CASLFGTSGPLYQETQYF. CDR3 coding DNA: TGTGCCAGCCTTTTTGGGACTAGCGGGCCCTTGTATCAAGAGACCCAGTACTTC.